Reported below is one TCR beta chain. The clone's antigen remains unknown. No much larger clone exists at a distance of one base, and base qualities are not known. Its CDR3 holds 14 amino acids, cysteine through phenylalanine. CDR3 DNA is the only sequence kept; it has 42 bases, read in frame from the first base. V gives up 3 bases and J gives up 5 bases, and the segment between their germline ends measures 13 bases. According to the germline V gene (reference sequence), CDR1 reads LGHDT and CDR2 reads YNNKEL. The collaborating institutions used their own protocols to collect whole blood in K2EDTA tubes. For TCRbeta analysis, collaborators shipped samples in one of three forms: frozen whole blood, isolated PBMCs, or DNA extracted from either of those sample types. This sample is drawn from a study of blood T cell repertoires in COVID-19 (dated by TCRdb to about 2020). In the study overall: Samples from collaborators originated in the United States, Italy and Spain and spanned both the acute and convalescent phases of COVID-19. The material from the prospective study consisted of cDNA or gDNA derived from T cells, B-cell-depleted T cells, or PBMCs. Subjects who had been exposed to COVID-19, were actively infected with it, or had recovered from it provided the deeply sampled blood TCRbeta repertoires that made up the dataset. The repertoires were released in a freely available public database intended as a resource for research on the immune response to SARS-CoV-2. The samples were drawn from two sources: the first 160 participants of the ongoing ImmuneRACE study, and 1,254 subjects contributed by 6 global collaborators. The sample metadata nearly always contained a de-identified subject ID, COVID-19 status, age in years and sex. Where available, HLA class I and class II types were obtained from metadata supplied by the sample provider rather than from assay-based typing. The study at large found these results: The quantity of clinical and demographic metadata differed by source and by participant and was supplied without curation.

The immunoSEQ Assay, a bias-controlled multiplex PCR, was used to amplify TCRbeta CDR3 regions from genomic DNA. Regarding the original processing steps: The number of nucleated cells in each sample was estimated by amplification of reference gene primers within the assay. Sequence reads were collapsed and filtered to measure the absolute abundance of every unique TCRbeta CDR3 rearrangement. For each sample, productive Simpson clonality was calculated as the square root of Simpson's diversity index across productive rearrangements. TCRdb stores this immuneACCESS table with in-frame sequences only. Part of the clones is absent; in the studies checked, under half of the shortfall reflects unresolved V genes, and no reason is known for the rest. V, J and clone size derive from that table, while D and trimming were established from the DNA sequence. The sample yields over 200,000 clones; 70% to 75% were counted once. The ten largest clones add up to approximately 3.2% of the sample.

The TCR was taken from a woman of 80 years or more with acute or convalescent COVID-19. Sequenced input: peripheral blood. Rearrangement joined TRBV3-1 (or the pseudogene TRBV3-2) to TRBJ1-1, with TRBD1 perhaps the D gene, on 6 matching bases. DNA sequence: TGTGCCAGCAGCCATCTTCCAGGGGAAACTGAAGCTTTCTTT. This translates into CASSHLPGETEAFF.